The present entry profiles one TCR beta chain with its context. Its antigen is still unknown. The read terminates 3 residues before the CDR3 end, so the remaining end is supplied by the germline J gene. This sample stems from a study of T cells in women clearing cervical HPV infection. Study-level points and caveats: Cases carried less TRBV6-7 than controls: roughly 0.12% versus 0.17%. A classifier using richness and V gene abundances reached an AUC of nearly 0.85.

Here immunoSEQ multiplex PCR was the method, and the copy in TCRdb shows in-frame clones only, minus some. The sample has 25,000 to 30,000 clones. V dropped 7 bases and J dropped 4 bases, with 13 bases sitting between them. This CDR3 comprises 14 residues. Germline loops: CDR1 MNHEY, CDR2 SVGEGT. The sequence came from a woman aged 18-69 years with a cervical HPV16 infection that either progressed to CIN3+ or cleared (not recorded which). The gene calls are TRBV6-2 or TRBV6-3 and TRBJ2-2, with D perhaps matching TRBD2 (5 bases). The specimen was blood buffy coat. The sequenced CDR3 bases are TGTGCCAGCAAGACCGGACTTCTCACCGGGGAG. Translating gives CASKTGLLTGE. The whole CDR3 sequence reads CASKTGLLTGELFF.